This T cell receptor beta chain appears in the sequencing data of a study of PD-L1 blockade in urothelial cancer. Study overall: Male sex and bladder-origin urothelial cancer characterized about 90% of the roughly 30 patients. Blood was analyzed 3 weeks (second dose) and 6 weeks after treatment start.

Assay used: immunoSEQ multiplex PCR; TCRdb lists only in-frame clones, some missing. The top ten clones hold 4% to 5% of a sample with about 70,000 clones, 84% of them seen once. The CDR3 runs to 15 residues. Germline CDR1 reads SGHVS; CDR2 reads FNYEAQ. Between the trimmed V and J ends, which lost 0 bases and 5 bases, there was a span of 10 bases. This chain links TRBV7-6 with TRBJ1-4; perhaps TRBD1 as D (5 bases). The sample here was PBMCs, taken around atezolizumab (anti-PD-L1) treatment. This clonotype was sampled from a man between 65 and 79 years old with urothelial cancer. The CDR3 coding sequence is TGTGCCAGCAGCTTAGCTGGGGCCTGGAATGAAAAACTGTTTTTT. It translates to CASSLAGAWNEKLFF.